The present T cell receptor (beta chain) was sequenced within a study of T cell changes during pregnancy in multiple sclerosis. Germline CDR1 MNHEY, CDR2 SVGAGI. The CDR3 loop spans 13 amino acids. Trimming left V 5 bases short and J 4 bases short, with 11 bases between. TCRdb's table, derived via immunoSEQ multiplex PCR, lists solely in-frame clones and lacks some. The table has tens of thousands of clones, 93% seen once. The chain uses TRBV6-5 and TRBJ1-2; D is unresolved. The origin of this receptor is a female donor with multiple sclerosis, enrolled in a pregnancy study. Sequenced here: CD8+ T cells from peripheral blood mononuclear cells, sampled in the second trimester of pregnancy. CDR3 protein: CASSAAGAYGYTF. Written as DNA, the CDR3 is TGTGCCAGCAGTGCCGCAGGCGCCTATGGCTACACCTTC.